This T cell receptor beta chain was identified in a study of OX40 agonist ivuxolimab in advanced cancers. Study-level results: CD8+ T cells showed, on average, more clonal expansion than CD4+ cells. Doses of 0.1 to 3.0 mg/kg were accompanied by clonal expansion of CD4+ and CD8+ blood T cells by week 6.

Worth noting for this clone: What it binds is not known.

Clones were read by immunoSEQ multiplex PCR, and TCRdb kept only the in-frame ones, dropping some. The repertoire includes about 100,000 clones, approximately 89% of them detected once, and less than 0.2% sits in the top ten. Blood got drawn at baseline, again on cycle 4 day 1, and then on cycle 7 day 1. Trimming shortened V by 5 bases and J by 0 bases, and 19 bases separated the two germline ends. CDR1 and CDR2 from the germline V gene are LNHNV and YYDKDF (reference sequence). The CDR3 is made up of 17 amino acids. The clonotype comes from an adult with an advanced solid tumor such as melanoma, head and neck, liver or kidney cancer. Sequencing was performed on CD4+ or CD8+ T cells sorted from blood, taken in a trial of the OX40 agonist ivuxolimab. The chain recombines TRBV15 with TRBJ1-2; possibly TRBD1 for D (6 bases). The CDR3, as DNA: TGTGCCACCAGCGAACAGGGTGGTAAATTTGCTAACTATGGCTACACCTTC. This codes for CATSEQGGKFANYGYTF.